This record covers a single T cell receptor beta chain. At one end the junction does not follow the germline gene, possibly because of a read error. These data originate in a study of CD8 T cells in ankylosing spondylitis. TCRdb ran MiXCR on the 5' RACE reads and lists one entry per CDR3 protein. In the table there are tens of thousands of distinct CDR3 sequences, 27% of which are singletons. The source material was blood, either unsorted or a sorted T cell fraction (not recorded which). The receptor was isolated from a male donor with ankylosing spondylitis or in good health (not recorded which).

CDR3 in amino acids: CASTLGLADTDTQYF. In DNA, the CDR3 is TGTGCTAGCACCTTGGGACTAGCGGACACAGATACGCAGTATTTT. The chain combines TRBV7-7 with TRBJ2-3; 11 bases map to TRBD2. The CDR3 sequence is 15 residues long. The germline V gene has CDR1 SSHAT and CDR2 FNYEAQ (reference sequence).